Listed here is a single T cell receptor beta chain. Those who participated ranged in age from roughly 18 to 90 years and resided in approximately 23 US areas. TCRdb keeps only in-frame clones here, not all; method: immunoSEQ multiplex PCR. The sample has roughly 220,000 clones, 70% to 85% seen once. The data derive from a study of blood T cell repertoires in COVID-19. Turning to the study itself: Sources were T cells, B-cell-depleted T cells, or PBMCs; the material itself was cDNA or gDNA.

The CDR3 consists of 19 residues. V trimming: 5 bases; J trimming: 0 bases; junction bases outside the gene matches: 13. Germline V gene lookup returns CDR1 PRHDT and CDR2 FYEKMQ (reference sequence). The TCR was taken from a woman in her thirties or forties with acute COVID-19. This rearrangement joins TRBV13 to TRBJ2-6, with 7 bases matching TRBD1. The sequenced material came from PBMCs or T cells enriched from blood (not recorded which). The CDR3: CASSQLTGRRTSGANVLTF. DNA for the CDR3: TGTGCCAGCAGCCAGCTGACAGGGAGAAGGACCTCTGGGGCCAACGTCCTGACTTTC.